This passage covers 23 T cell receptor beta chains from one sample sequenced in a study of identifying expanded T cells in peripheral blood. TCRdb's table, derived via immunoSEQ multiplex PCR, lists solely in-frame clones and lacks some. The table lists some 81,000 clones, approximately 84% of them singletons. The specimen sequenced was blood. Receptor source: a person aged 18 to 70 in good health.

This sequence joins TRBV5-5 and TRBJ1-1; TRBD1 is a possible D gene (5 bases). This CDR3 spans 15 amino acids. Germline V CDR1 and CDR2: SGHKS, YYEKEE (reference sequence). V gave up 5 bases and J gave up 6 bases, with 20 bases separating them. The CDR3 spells CASSEVGSGGAEAFF. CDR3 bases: TGTGCCAGCAGTGAGGTGGGATCCGGGGGAGCTGAAGCTTTCTTT.

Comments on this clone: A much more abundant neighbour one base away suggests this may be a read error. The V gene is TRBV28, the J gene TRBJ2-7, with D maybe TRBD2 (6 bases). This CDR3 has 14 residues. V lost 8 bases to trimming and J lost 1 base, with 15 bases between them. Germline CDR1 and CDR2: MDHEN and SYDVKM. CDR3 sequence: CASGGTTLSYEQYF. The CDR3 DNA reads TGTGCCAGCGGGGGGACCACTCTGTCCTACGAGCAGTACTTC.

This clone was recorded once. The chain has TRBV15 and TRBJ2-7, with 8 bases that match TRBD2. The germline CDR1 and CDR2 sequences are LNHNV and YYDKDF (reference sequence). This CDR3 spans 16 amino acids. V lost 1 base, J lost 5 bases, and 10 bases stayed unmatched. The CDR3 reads CATSRGAGSGRDEQYF. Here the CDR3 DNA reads TGTGCCACCAGCAGAGGGGCGGGGAGCGGGAGAGACGAGCAGTACTTC.

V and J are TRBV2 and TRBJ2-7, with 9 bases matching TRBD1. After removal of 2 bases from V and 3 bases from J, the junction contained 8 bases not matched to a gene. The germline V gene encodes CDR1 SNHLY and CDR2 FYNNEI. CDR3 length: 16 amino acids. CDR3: CASSETWTGEYYEQYF. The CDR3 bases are TGTGCCAGCAGTGAAACTTGGACAGGGGAATACTACGAGCAGTACTTC.

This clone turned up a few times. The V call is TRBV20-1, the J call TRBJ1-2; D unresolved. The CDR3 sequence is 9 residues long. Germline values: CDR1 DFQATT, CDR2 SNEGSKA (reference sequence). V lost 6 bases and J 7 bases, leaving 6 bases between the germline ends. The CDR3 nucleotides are TGCAGTGCGAGCCTTGGCTACACCTTC. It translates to CSASLGYTF.

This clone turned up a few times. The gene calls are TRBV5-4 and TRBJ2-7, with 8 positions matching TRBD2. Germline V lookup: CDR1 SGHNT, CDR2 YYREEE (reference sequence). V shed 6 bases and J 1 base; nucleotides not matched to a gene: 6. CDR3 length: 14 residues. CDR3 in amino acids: CASTPTSGSYEQYF. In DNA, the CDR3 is TGTGCCAGCACCCCCACTAGCGGATCCTACGAGCAGTACTTC.

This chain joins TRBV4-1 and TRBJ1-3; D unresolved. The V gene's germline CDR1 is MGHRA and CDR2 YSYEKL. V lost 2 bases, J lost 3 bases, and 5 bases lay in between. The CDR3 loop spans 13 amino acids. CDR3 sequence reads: CASSQWVGNTIYF. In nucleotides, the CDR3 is TGCGCCAGCAGCCAATGGGTTGGAAACACCATATATTTT.

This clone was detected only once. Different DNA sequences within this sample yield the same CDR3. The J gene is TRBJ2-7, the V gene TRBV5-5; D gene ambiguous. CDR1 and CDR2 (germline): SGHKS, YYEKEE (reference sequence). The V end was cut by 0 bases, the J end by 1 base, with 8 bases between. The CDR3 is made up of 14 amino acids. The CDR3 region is CASSLGSGSYEQYF. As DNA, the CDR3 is TGTGCCAGCAGCTTGGGGTCAGGATCCTACGAGCAGTACTTC.

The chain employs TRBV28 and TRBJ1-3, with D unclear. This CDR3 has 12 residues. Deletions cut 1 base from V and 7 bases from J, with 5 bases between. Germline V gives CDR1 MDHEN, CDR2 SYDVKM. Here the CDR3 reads CASSLFGNTIYF. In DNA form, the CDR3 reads TGTGCCAGCAGTTTATTTGGGAACACCATATATTTT.

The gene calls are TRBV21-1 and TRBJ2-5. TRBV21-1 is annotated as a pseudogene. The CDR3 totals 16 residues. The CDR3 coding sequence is TGTGCCAGCAGCAAAAGGGTGGGGGAGCAGCAAGAGACCCAGTACTTC. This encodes CASSKRVGEQQETQYF.

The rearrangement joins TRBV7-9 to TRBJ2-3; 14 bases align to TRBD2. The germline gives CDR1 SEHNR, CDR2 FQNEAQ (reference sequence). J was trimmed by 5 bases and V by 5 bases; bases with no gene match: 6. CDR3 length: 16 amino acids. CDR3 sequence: CASSRGLAGVGDTQYF. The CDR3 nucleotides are TGTGCCAGCAGCCGGGGACTAGCGGGAGTTGGAGATACGCAGTATTTT.

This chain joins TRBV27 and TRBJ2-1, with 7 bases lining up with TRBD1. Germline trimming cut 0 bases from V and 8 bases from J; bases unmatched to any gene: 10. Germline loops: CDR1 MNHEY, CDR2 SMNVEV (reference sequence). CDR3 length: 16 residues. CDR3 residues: CASSLSGQGVKDEQFF. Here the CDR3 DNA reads TGTGCCAGCAGTTTATCCGGGCAGGGGGTAAAAGATGAGCAGTTCTTC.

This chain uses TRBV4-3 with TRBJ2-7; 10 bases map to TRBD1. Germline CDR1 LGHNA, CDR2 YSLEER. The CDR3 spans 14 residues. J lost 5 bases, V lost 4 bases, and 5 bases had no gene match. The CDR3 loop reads CASSRTGGIDEQYF. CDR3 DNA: TGCGCCAGCAGCCGGACAGGGGGAATCGACGAGCAGTACTTC.

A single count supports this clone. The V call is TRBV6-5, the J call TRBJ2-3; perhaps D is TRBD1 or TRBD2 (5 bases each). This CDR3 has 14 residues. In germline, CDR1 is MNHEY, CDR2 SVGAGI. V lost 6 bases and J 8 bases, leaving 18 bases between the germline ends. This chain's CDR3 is CASSDGTTLSTQYF. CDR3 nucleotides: TGTGCCAGCAGCGACGGGACGACCCTCTCTACGCAGTATTTT.

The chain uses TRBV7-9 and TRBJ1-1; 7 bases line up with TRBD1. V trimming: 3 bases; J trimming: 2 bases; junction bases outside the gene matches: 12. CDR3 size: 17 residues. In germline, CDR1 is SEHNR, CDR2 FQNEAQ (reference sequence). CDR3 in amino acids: CASSFIGTEITNTEAFF. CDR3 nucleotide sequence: TGTGCCAGCAGCTTCATCGGGACAGAGATCACCAACACTGAAGCTTTCTTT. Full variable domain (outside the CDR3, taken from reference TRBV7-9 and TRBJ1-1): DTGVSQNPRHKITKRGQNVTFRCDPISEHNRLYWYRQTLGQGPEFLTYFQNEAQLEKSRLLSDRFSAERPKGSFSTLEIQRTEQGDSAMYLCASSFIGTEITNTEAFFGQGTRLTVV.

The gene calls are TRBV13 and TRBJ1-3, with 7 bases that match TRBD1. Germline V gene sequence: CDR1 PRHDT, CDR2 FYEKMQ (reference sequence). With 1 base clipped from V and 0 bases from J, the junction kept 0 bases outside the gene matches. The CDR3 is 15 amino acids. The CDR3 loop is CASSLDRGSGNTIYF. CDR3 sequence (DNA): TGTGCCAGCAGCTTAGACAGGGGCTCTGGAAACACCATATATTTT. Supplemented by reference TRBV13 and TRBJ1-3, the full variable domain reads AAGVIQSPRHLIKEKRETATLKCYPIPRHDTVYWYQQGPGQDPQFLISFYEKMQSDKGSIPDRFSAQQFSDYHSELNMSSLELGDSALYFCASSLDRGSGNTIYFGEGSWLTVV.

The CDR3 DNA is TGTGCCAGCAGTTTTAAAGGGGCAGAGCAGTTCTTC. Translated: CASSFKGAEQFF. V is TRBV28 and J is TRBJ2-1; possibly TRBD1 for D (5 bases). The CDR3 runs 12 residues. Looked up from germline, CDR1 is MDHEN and CDR2 is SYDVKM. V lost 3 bases and J lost 10, with 10 bases in between.

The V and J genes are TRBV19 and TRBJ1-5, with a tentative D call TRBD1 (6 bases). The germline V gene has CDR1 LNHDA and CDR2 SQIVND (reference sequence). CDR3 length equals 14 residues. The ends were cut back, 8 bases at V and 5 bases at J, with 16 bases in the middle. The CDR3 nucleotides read TGTGCCAGTTCACACCCGGGACAAGATCAGCCCCAGCATTTT. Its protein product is CASSHPGQDQPQHF.

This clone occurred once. The CDR3 DNA sequence: TGTGCCAGCAGCTTAATGGTGGGGGCGATAGGGTTGGAGCAAAATGGCTACACCTTC. This encodes CASSLMVGAIGLEQNGYTF. V is TRBV7-2 and J is TRBJ1-2; D possibly corresponds to TRBD1 (6 bases). The CDR3 totals 19 residues. The V gene lost 2 bases and the J gene lost 6 bases, with 28 bases spanning the gap. The germline CDR1 and CDR2 sequences are SGHTA and FQGNSA.

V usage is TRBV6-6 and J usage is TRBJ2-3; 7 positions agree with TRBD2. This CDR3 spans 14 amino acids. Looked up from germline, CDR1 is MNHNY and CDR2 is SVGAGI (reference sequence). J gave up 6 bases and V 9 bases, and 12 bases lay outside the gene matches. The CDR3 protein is CASILAADLDTQYF. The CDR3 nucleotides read TGTGCCAGTATTCTAGCGGCTGACCTGGATACGCAGTATTTT.

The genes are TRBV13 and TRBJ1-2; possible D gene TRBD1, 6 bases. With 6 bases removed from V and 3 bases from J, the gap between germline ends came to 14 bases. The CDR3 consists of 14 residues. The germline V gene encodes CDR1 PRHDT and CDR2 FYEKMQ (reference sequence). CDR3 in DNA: TGTGCCAGCAGATTTACAGGGTACGACTATGGCTACACCTTC. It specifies CASRFTGYDYGYTF. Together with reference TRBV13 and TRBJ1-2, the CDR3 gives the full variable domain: AAGVIQSPRHLIKEKRETATLKCYPIPRHDTVYWYQQGPGQDPQFLISFYEKMQSDKGSIPDRFSAQQFSDYHSELNMSSLELGDSALYFCASRFTGYDYGYTFGSGTRLTVV.

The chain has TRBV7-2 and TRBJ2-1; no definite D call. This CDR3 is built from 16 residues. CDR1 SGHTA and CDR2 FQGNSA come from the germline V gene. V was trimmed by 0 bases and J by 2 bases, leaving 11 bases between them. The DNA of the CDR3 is TGTGCCAGCAGCTTAGCCTTAGGACGGGCCTACAATGAGCAGTTCTTC. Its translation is CASSLALGRAYNEQFF.

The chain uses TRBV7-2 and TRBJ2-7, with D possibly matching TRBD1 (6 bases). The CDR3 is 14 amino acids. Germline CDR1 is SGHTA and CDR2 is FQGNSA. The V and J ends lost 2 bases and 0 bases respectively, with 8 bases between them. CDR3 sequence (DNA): TGTGCCAGCAGCTTAATGGACAGCTCCTACGAGCAGTACTTC. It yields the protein CASSLMDSSYEQYF.